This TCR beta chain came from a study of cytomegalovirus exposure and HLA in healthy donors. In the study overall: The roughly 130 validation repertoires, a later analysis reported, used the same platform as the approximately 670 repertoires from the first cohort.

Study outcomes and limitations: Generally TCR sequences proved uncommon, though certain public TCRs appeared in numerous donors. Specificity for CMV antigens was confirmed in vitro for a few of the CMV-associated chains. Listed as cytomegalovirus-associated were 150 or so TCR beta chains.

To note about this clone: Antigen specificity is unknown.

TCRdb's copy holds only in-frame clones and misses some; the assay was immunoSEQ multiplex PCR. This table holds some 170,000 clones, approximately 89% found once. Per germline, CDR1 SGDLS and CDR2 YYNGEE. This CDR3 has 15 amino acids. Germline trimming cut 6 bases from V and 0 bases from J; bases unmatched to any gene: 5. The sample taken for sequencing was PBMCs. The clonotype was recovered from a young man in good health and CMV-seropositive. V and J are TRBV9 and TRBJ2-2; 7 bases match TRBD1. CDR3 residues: CASTWGQTNTGELFF. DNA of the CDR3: TGTGCCAGCACATGGGGACAGACGAACACCGGGGAGCTGTTTTTT.